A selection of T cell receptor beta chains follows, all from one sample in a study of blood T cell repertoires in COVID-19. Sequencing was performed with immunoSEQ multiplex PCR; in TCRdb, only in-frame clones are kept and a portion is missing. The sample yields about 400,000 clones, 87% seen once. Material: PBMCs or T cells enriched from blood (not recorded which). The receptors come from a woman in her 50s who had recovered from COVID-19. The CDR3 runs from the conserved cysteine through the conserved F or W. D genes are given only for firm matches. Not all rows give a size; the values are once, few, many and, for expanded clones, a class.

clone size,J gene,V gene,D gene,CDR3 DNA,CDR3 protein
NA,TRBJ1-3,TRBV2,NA,TGTGCCATCAGTGACATCTCTGGAAACACCATATATTTT,CAISDISGNTIYF
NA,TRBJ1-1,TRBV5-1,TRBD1,TGCGCCAGCAGCTTGGGCCAGGGGGGTACTGAAGCTTTCTTT,CASSLGQGGTEAFF
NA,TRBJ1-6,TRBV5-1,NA,TGCGCCAGCAGCTTGGGCGATGATAGCTATAATTCACCCCTCCACTTT,CASSLGDDSYNSPLHF
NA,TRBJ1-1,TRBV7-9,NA,TGTGCCAGCAGACAAGACAGTCCTGAAGCTTTCTTT,CASRQDSPEAFF
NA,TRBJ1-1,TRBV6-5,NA,TGTGCCAGCAGTAACAGGCGAGGCGCTGAAGCTTTCTTT,CASSNRRGAEAFF
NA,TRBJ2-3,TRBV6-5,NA,TGTGCCAGCAGGTCTAGCGAGGATACGCAGTATTTT,CASRSSEDTQYF
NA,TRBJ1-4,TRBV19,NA,TGTGCCAGTAGTACGAGGGAAAATAATGAAAAACTGTTTTTT,CASSTRENNEKLFF
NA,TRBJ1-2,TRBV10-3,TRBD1,TGTGCCATCAGTGAACAGGGGGCGATTGGCTACACCTTC,CAISEQGAIGYTF
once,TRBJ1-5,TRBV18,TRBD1,TGTGCCAGCTCCCACGGGACAGGGGATCAGCCCCAGCATTTT,CASSHGTGDQPQHF
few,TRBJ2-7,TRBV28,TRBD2,TGTGCCAGCAGAGATAGCGGGGTATCCTACGAGCAGTACTTC,CASRDSGVSYEQYF
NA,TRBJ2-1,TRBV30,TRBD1,TGTGCCTGGGCAGGGACAGTGCCCGGAGAGCAGTTCTTC,CAWAGTVPGEQFF
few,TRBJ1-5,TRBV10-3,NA,TGTGCCATCAGTGCCGTCAATCAGCCCCAGCATTTT,CAISAVNQPQHF
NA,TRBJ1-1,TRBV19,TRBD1,TGTGCCAGCCGGGGACAGGGTTATGAAGCTTTCTTT,CASRGQGYEAFF
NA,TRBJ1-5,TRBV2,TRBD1,TGTGCCAGCAGCGGGACAGGGGGCCCCCATGATCCCCAGCATTTT,CASSGTGGPHDPQHF
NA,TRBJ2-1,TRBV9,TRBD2,TGTGCCAGCAGCGTCGAATCGGGGGGGACCTACAATGAGCAGTTCTTC,CASSVESGGTYNEQFF
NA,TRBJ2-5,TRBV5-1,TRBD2,TGCGCCAGCAGCTTAGCGAGCGGGGGCCGCGAGACCCAGTACTTC,CASSLASGGRETQYF
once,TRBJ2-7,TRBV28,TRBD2,TGTGCCAGCAGCACGACTAGCGGGGGCCAATACGAGCAGTACTTC,CASSTTSGGQYEQYF
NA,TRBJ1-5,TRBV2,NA,TGTGCCAGCAGTGAGACAGATCGAAATCAGCCCCAGCATTTT,CASSETDRNQPQHF
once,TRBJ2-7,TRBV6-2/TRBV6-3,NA,TGTGCCAGCAGCCGCCAGGCCAGCTACGAGCAGTACTTC,CASSRQASYEQYF
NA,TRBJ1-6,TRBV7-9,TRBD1,TGTGCCAGCAGCTCCGCCCCGGACAGGGCACCCCTCCACTTT,CASSSAPDRAPLHF
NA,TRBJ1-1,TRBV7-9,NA,TGTGCCAGCAGCTTAGCGGTCGTCGGTACTGAAGCTTTCTTT,CASSLAVVGTEAFF
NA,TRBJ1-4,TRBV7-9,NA,TGTGCCAGCAGCGCCCCCGGGGGGGAAAAACTGTTTTTT,CASSAPGGEKLFF
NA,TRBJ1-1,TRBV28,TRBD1,TGTGCCAGCAGTTATGGACCCACGGGACAGTCAAACACTGAAGCTTTCTTT,CASSYGPTGQSNTEAFF
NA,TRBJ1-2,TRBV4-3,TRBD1,TGCGCCAGCAGCCTCGGCCCCGGGACAGGGGGCTATGGCTACACCTTC,CASSLGPGTGGYGYTF
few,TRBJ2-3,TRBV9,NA,TGTGCCAGCAGCGATCGACAGTCTAGCACAGATACGCAGTATTTT,CASSDRQSSTDTQYF